This T cell receptor (beta chain) was obtained from a study of T cell responses to AZD1222 COVID-19 vaccine. Overall study results and limits: White British donors predominated, females outnumbered males, and clonal diversity was possibly underestimated.

The method was immunoSEQ multiplex PCR; TCRdb's version includes in-frame clones alone and lacks a portion of them. The table has 100,000 or so clones, around 90% seen once. The CDR3 has 15 residues. Looked up from germline, CDR1 is MNHEY and CDR2 is SVGAGI. Trimming cost V 2 bases and J 0 bases, with 7 bases left between them. Worth noting for this clone: Its antigen is still unknown.

The receptor comes from an adult in good health. The gene calls are TRBV6-5 and TRBJ2-2; D gene unclear. This sample comprised peripheral blood, obtained on day 0 of AZD1222 vaccination. CDR3: CASSYGISNTGELFF. CDR3 sequence (DNA): TGTGCCAGCAGTTACGGTATCTCGAACACCGGGGAGCTGTTTTTT.